The 16 T cell receptor beta chains presented below share a single source sample, sequenced in a study of cytomegalovirus exposure and HLA in healthy donors. The primer mix had 60 Vbeta and 13 Jbeta primers. The protocol was immunoSEQ multiplex PCR, while the TCRdb copy is restricted to in-frame clones and leaves out a portion. The sample shows roughly 120,000 clones, more than 70% of them seen only once. Sequencing was done on a sample of PBMCs. The receptors were sampled from a man aged 50 to 60 in good health and CMV-seropositive.

A remark on this clone: Other nucleotide sequences from this sample produce the same CDR3. The chain uses TRBV11-2 and TRBJ2-7; D ambiguous. The CDR3 runs to 13 residues. CDR1 and CDR2 from the germline V gene are SGHAT and FQNNGV. Trimming took 0 bases from V and 2 from J, leaving 5 bases between them. The CDR3 DNA reads TGTGCCAGCAGCTTAGAGGCCGCCTACGAGCAGTACTTC. It encodes CASSLEAAYEQYF.

Of note for this clone: This specimen includes other DNA sequences encoding the same CDR3. The V and J genes are TRBV4-1 and TRBJ1-1; possibly TRBD1 for D (5 bases). Looked up from germline, CDR1 is MGHRA and CDR2 is YSYEKL. Trimming removed 3 bases at V and 2 bases at J, with 13 bases between. The CDR3 contains 15 residues. The CDR3 loop reads CASSHRRGTNTEAFF. The CDR3 DNA sequence: TGCGCCAGCAGCCACCGACGGGGGACTAACACTGAAGCTTTCTTT.

This clone has a handful of counts. The chain carries TRBV4-1 and TRBJ1-5; tentatively, D is TRBD1 (5 bases). V was clipped by 4 bases and J by 2 bases, with 12 bases between them. This CDR3 contains 15 residues. Germline values: CDR1 MGHRA, CDR2 YSYEKL. CDR3 in amino acids: CASSLGGVGNQPQHF. The CDR3 DNA follows: TGCGCCAGCAGCCTCGGGGGGGTCGGCAATCAGCCCCAGCATTTT.

V and J are TRBV6-1 and TRBJ2-2; weak D call: TRBD1 (5 bases). The germline V gene encodes CDR1 MNHNS and CDR2 SASEGT. The CDR3 runs 16 residues. Trimming shortened V by 1 base and J by 4 bases, and 13 bases separated the two germline ends. The CDR3 region is CASSEGTGTITGELFF. DNA of the CDR3: TGTGCCAGCAGTGAAGGAACAGGAACTATCACCGGGGAGCTGTTTTTT.

The V gene is TRBV27, the J gene TRBJ2-7; D is unresolved. V shed 7 bases and J shed 4 bases, with 11 bases lying between them. This CDR3 contains 12 residues. Germline V gene sequence: CDR1 MNHEY, CDR2 SMNVEV (reference sequence). The CDR3 protein is CASTSTGYEQYF. CDR3 in DNA: TGTGCCAGCACCTCGACCGGGTACGAGCAGTACTTC.

This chain connects TRBV5-1 to TRBJ1-3, with D unclear. Germline V lookup: CDR1 SGHRS, CDR2 YFSETQ. Trimming stripped 0 bases from V and 2 bases from J, with 21 bases between. The CDR3 consists of 19 residues. CDR3 amino acids: CASSLAGGSGGGPGNTIYF. In nucleotides, the CDR3 is TGCGCCAGCAGCTTGGCCGGCGGCTCTGGAGGTGGGCCTGGAAACACCATATATTTT.

This chain connects TRBV30 to TRBJ2-7, with 11 bases that match TRBD2. V shed 3 bases and J 3 bases; nucleotides not matched to a gene: 7. CDR3 size: 15 residues. Germline V gene sequence: CDR1 GTSNPN, CDR2 SVGIG (reference sequence). CDR3 amino acids: CAWSPAGLAGYEQYF. For the CDR3, the DNA is TGTGCCTGGAGCCCGGCCGGACTAGCGGGCTACGAGCAGTACTTC.

CDR3 nucleotides: TGTGCCAGCAGTGAGACAGTCCTGAACACTGAAGCTTTCTTT. It yields the protein CASSETVLNTEAFF. This chain links TRBV6-5 with TRBJ1-1; D is perhaps TRBD1 (5 bases). Germline CDR1 is MNHEY and CDR2 is SVGAGI. This CDR3 comprises 14 residues. V dropped 5 bases and J dropped 0 bases, with 10 bases sitting between them.

This clone was seen only a few times. In DNA form, the CDR3 reads TGCGCCAGCAGTGATACGGCGGGGGGCGGTTACAATGAGCAGTTCTTC. Its translation: CASSDTAGGGYNEQFF. V gene TRBV10-2 combines with J gene TRBJ2-1; 8 bases fit TRBD2. V lost 3 bases to trimming and J lost 4 bases; unmatched junction nucleotides: 8. From germline, CDR1 is WSHSY and CDR2 SAAADI. CDR3 size: 16 residues.

This chain uses TRBV7-2 with TRBJ1-1; 7 bases map to TRBD1. Trimming took 5 bases from V and 1 from J; bases not matched to a gene: 7. The CDR3 totals 15 residues. CDR1 SGHTA and CDR2 FQGNSA come from the germline V gene. CDR3 sequence (DNA): TGTGCCAGCAGCCCAACGGGACAGTCGAACACTGAAGCTTTCTTT. Translation gives CASSPTGQSNTEAFF. Variable domain in full (rest from reference TRBV7-2 and TRBJ1-1): GAGVSQSPSNKVTEKGKDVELRCDPISGHTALYWYRQSLGQGLEFLIYFQGNSAPDKSGLPSDRFSAERTGGSVSTLTIQRTQQEDSAVYLCASSPTGQSNTEAFFGQGTRLTVV.

This clone was detected once. The chain links TRBV18 to TRBJ2-5; TRBD2 agrees at 11 bases. Trimming at V came to 3 bases and at J to 3 bases, leaving 6 bases not matched to a gene. The CDR3 is 16 residues long. CDR1 and CDR2 from the germline V gene are KGHSH and LQKENI. The CDR3, as DNA: TGTGCCAGCTCACCTCCTAGCGGGGGGACTAAAGAGACCCAGTACTTC. Amino acid sequence: CASSPPSGGTKETQYF.

The V call is TRBV15, the J call TRBJ2-5; 9 bases fit TRBD2. Per germline, CDR1 LNHNV and CDR2 YYDKDF (reference sequence). The CDR3 has 18 residues. V lost 0 bases and J lost 4; bases outside the gene matches: 12. CDR3 region: CATSRDTTAGGPLETQYF. In DNA, the CDR3 is TGTGCCACCAGCAGAGATACTACGGCGGGGGGGCCCCTAGAGACCCAGTACTTC.

The rearrangement joins TRBV28 to TRBJ2-4; 8 bases are shared with TRBD1. With V trimmed by 3 bases and J by 2 bases, 9 bases remained unmatched. The CDR3 totals 17 residues. In germline, CDR1 is MDHEN, CDR2 SYDVKM. This CDR3 reads CASSLSGTGNPKNIQYF. CDR3 in DNA: TGTGCCAGCAGTTTGTCCGGGACAGGAAACCCCAAAAACATTCAGTACTTC.

This clone showed up just a few times. The gene calls are TRBV7-9 and TRBJ1-5, with 10 nucleotides matching TRBD1. V shed 8 bases and J 4 bases; nucleotides not matched to a gene: 14. CDR1 is SEHNR, CDR2 FQNEAQ, per germline (reference sequence). CDR3 length: 17 amino acids. CDR3 DNA sequence: TGTGCCAGCGCTCGGCTGGGTGGGACAGGGGTGAATCAGCCCCAGCATTTT. Encoded protein: CASARLGGTGVNQPQHF.

V is TRBV28 and J is TRBJ1-2; TRBD1 matches 7 bases. Unmatched junction bases numbered 5, after V lost 6 bases and J lost 1 base. Looked up from germline, CDR1 is MDHEN and CDR2 is SYDVKM. CDR3 size: 14 residues. The CDR3 spells CASRGGQLNYGYTF. CDR3 DNA: TGTGCCAGCAGAGGGGGCCAGCTTAACTATGGCTACACCTTC.

In this sample, this clone turned up a few times. V gene TRBV6-4 combines with J gene TRBJ2-1; tentatively, D is TRBD1 (5 bases). The V gene lost 5 bases and the J gene lost 8 bases, with 10 bases spanning the gap. The germline V gene encodes CDR1 MRHNA and CDR2 SNTAGT. The CDR3 has 12 amino acids. For the CDR3, the DNA is TGTGCCAGCAGTCAAAAGGGGTATGAGCAGTTCTTC. Protein product: CASSQKGYEQFF.